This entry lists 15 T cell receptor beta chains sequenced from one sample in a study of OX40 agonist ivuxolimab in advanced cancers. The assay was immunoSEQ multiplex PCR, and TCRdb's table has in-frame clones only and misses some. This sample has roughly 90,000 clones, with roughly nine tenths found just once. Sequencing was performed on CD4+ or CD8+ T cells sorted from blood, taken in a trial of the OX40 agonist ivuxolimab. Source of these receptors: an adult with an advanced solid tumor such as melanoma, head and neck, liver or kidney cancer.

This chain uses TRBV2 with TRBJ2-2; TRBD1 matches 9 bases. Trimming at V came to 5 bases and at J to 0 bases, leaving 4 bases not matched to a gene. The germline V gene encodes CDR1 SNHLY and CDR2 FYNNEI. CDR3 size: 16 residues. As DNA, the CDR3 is TGTGCCAGCAGTCTTACAGGGGGCGCGAACACCGGGGAGCTGTTTTTT. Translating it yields CASSLTGGANTGELFF.

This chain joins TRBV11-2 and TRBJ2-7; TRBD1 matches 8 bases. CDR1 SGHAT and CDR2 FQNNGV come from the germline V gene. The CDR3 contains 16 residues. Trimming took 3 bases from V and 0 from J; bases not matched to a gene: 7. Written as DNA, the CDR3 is TGTGCCAGCAGCTTTACAGGGGGGAGGAGCTCCTACGAGCAGTACTTC. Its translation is CASSFTGGRSSYEQYF. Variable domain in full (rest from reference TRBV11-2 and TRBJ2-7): EAGVAQSPRYKIIEKRQSVAFWCNPISGHATLYWYQQILGQGPKLLIQFQNNGVVDDSQLPKDRFSAERLKGVDSTLKIQPAKLEDSAVYLCASSFTGGRSSYEQYFGPGTRLTVT.

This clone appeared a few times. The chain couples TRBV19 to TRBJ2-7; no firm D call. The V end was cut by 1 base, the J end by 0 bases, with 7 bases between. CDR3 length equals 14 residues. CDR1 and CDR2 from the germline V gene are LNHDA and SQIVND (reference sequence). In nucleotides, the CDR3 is TGTGCCAGTAGTATAGCGGTGAGCTCCTACGAGCAGTACTTC. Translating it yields CASSIAVSSYEQYF.

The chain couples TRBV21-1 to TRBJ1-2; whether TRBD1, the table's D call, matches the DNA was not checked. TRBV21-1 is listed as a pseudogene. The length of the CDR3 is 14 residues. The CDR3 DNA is TGTGCCAGCAGCAACTCGACAGGGGACTATGGCTACACCTTC. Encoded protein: CASSNSTGDYGYTF.

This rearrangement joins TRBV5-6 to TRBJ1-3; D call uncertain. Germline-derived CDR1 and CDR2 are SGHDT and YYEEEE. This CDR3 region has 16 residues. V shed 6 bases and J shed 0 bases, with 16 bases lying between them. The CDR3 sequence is CASTVGYPISGNTIYF. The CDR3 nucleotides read TGTGCCAGCACCGTTGGGTATCCGATCTCTGGAAACACCATATATTTT.

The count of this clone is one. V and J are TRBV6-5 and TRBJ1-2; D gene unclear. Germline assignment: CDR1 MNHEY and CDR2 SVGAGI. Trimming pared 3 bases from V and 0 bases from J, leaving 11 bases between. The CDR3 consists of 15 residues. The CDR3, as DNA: TGTGCCAGCAGTTATAGTAAATGGTCTAACTATGGCTACACCTTC. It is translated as CASSYSKWSNYGYTF.

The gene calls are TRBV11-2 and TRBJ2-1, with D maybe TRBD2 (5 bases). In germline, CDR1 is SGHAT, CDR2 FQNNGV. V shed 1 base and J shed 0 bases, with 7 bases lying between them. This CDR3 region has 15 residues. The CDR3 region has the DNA TGTGCCAGCAGCTTAGGAGGGAGCTCCTACAATGAGCAGTTCTTC. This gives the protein CASSLGGSSYNEQFF.

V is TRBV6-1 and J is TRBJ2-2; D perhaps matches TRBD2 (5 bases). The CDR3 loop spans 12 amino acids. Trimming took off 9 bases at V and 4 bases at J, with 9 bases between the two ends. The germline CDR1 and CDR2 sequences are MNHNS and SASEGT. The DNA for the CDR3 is TGTGCCAGTAAGGGAGTCACCGGGGAGCTGTTTTTT. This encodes CASKGVTGELFF.

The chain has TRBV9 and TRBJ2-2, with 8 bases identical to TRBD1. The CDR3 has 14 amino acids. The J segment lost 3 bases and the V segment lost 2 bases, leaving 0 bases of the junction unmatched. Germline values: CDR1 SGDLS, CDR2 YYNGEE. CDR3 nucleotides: TGTGCCAGCAGCGTGGACAGGGACACCGGGGAGCTGTTTTTT. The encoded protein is CASSVDRDTGELFF. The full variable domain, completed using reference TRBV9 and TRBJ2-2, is DSGVTQTPKHLITATGQRVTLRCSPRSGDLSVYWYQQSLDQGLQFLIQYYNGEERAKGNILERFSAQQFPDLHSELNLSSLELGDSALYFCASSVDRDTGELFFGEGSRLTVL.

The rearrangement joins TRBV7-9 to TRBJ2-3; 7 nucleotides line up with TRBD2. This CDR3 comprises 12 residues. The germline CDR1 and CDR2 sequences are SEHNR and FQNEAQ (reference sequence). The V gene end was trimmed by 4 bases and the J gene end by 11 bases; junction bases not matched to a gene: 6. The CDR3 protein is CASSYGEGRQYF. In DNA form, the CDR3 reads TGTGCCAGCAGCTACGGGGAGGGACGGCAGTATTTT.

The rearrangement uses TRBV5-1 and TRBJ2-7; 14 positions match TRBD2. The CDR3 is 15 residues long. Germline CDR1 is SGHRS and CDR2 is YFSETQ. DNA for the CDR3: TGCGCCAGCAGCTTGGAGGGTCCGGGACTAGCGGGAGTCCAGGTC. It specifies CASSLEGPGLAGVQV.

CDR3 DNA sequence: TGTGCCAGCAGCCCCCTGGTGAGCAATCAGCCCCAGCATTTT. It yields the protein CASSPLVSNQPQHF. The chain employs TRBV5-5 and TRBJ1-5; D is unclear. The CDR3 totals 14 residues. Germline V gene sequence: CDR1 SGHKS, CDR2 YYEKEE (reference sequence). Trimming removed 4 bases from V and 1 base from J, with 9 bases in between.

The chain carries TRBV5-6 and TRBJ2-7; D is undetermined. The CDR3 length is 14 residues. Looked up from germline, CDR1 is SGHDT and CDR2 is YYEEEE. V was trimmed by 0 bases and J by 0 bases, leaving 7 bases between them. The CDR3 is CASSLARLSYEQYF. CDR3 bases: TGTGCCAGCAGCTTGGCTCGACTCTCCTACGAGCAGTACTTC.

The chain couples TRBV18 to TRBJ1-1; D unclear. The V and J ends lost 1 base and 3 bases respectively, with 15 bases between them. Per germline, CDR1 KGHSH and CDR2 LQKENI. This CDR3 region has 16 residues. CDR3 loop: CASSPLTGQFHTEAFF. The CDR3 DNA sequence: TGTGCCAGCTCACCACTTACTGGTCAGTTCCACACTGAAGCTTTCTTT.

The DNA of the CDR3 is TGTGCCAGCAGTTACGGTACCATGGGTCAGCCCCAGCATTTT. Translated: CASSYGTMGQPQHF. This chain connects TRBV6-5 to TRBJ1-5; D remains ambiguous. This CDR3 contains 14 residues. Trimming removed 2 bases from V and 6 bases from J, with 11 bases in between. From germline, CDR1 is MNHEY and CDR2 SVGAGI.